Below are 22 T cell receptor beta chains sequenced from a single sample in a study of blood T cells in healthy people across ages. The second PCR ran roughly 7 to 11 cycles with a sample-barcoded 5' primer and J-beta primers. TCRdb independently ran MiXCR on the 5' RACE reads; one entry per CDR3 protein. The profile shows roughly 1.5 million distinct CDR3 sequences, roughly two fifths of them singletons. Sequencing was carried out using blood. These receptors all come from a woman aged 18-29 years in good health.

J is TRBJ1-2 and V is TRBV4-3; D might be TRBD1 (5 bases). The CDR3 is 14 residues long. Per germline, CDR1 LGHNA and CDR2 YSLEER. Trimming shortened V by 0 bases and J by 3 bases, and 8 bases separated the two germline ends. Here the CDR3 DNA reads TGCGCCAGCAGCCAAGAAACAGGTTACTATGGCTACACCTTC. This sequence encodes CASSQETGYYGYTF.

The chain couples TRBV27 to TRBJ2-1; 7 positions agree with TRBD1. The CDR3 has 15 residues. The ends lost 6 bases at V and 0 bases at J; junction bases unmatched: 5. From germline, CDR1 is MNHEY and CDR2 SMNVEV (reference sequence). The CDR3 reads CASSTRQGSYNEQFF. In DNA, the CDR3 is TGTGCCAGCAGCACACGACAGGGCTCCTACAATGAGCAGTTCTTC.

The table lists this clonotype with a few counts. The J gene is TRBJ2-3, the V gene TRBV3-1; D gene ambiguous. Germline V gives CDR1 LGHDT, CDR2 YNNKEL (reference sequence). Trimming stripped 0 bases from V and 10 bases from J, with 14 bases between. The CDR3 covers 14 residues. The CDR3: CASSQDGVLIAQYF. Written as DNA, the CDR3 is TGTGCCAGCAGCCAAGATGGGGTTTTAATAGCGCAGTATTTT.

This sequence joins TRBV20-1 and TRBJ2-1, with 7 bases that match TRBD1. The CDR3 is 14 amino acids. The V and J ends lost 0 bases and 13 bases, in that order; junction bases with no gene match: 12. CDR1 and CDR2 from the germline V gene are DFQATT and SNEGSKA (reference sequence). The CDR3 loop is CSARETGMQETQFF. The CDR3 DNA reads TGCAGTGCTAGAGAGACAGGGATGCAAGAGACCCAGTTCTTC.

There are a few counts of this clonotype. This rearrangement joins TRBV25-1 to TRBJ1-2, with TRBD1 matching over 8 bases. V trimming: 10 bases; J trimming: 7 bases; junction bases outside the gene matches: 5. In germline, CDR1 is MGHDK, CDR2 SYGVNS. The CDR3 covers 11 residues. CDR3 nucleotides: TGTGCCACGCAGGGGGCAGGTGGCTACACCTTC. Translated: CATQGAGGYTF.

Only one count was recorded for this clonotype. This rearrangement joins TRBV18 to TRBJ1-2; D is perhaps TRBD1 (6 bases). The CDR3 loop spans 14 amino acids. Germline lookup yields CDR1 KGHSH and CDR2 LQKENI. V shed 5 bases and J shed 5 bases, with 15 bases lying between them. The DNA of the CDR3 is TGTGCCAGCTCAGGCCTACGGACAGAATATGGCTACACCTTC. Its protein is CASSGLRTEYGYTF.

This chain's CDR3 is CASSVSLAELGDTQYF. The CDR3 DNA follows: TGTGCCAGCAGCGTATCTCTAGCGGAGTTAGGGGATACGCAGTATTTT. The chain has TRBV9 and TRBJ2-3, with 7 bases identical to TRBD2. After removal of 1 base from V and 6 bases from J, the junction contained 11 bases not matched to a gene. The CDR3 extends over 16 amino acids. The germline gives CDR1 SGDLS, CDR2 YYNGEE.

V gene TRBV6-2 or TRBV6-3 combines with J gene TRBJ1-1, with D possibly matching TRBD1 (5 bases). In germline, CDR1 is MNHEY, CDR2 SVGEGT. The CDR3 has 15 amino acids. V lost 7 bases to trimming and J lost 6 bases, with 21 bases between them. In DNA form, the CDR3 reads TGTGCCAGCACACCCTGGGGCCAACCCGGAGCTGAAGCTTTCTTT. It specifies CASTPWGQPGAEAFF.

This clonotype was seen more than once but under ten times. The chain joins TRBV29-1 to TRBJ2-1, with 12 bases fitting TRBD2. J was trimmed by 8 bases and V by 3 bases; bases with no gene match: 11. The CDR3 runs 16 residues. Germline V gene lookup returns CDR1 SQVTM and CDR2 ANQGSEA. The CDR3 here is CSVETLTSGSSYEQFF. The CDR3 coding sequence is TGCAGCGTTGAGACCCTGACTAGCGGGAGTTCCTATGAGCAGTTCTTC.

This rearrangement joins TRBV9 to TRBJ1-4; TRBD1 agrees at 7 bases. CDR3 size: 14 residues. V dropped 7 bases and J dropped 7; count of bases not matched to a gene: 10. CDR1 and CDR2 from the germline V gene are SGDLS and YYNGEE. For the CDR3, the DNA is TGTGCCAGCGGGTCCGGGACAGCCTTTGAAAAACTGTTTTTT. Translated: CASGSGTAFEKLFF.

The CDR3 here is CSAVANYEQYF. In DNA form, the CDR3 reads TGCAGTGCTGTAGCTAACTACGAGCAGTACTTC. The genes are TRBV20-1 and TRBJ2-7; no clear D gene. The V end lost 5 bases, the J end lost 3 bases, and 8 bases lay between the germline ends. There are 11 residues in the CDR3. CDR1 DFQATT and CDR2 SNEGSKA come from the germline V gene (reference sequence).

CDR3 loop: CSARDRYGTDGYTF. The CDR3 nucleotides are TGCAGTGCTAGGGATAGGTACGGGACGGATGGCTACACCTTC. The rearrangement links TRBV20-1 to TRBJ1-2; TRBD1 is a possible D gene (5 bases). The germline gives CDR1 DFQATT, CDR2 SNEGSKA (reference sequence). The length of the CDR3 is 14 residues. V was pared by 3 bases and J by 6 bases, with 17 bases between.

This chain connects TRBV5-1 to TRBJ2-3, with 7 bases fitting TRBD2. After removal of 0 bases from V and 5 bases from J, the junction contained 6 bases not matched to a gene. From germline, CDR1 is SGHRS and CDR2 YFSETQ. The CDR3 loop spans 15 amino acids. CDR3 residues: CASSLVAGVEDTQYF. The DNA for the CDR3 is TGCGCCAGCAGCTTGGTTGCGGGGGTTGAAGATACGCAGTATTTT.

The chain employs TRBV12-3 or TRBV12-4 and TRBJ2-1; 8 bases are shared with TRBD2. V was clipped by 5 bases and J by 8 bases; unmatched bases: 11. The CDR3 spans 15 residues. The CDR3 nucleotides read TGTGCCAGCAGTCTCACTAGCGGCTATAACCATGAGCAGTTCTTC. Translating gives CASSLTSGYNHEQFF.

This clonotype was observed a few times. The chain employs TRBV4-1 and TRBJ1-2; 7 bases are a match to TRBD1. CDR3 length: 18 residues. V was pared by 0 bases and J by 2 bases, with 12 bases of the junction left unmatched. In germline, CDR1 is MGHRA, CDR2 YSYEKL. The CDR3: CASSQDRWGQTTNYGYTF. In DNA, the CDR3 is TGCGCCAGCAGCCAAGATCGATGGGGACAGACGACCAACTATGGCTACACCTTC.

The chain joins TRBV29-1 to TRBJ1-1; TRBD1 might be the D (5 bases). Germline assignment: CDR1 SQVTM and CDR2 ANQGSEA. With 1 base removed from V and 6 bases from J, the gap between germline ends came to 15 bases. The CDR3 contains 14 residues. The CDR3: CSVEGLRQGAEAFF. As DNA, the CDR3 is TGCAGCGTTGAAGGCCTCCGTCAGGGTGCTGAAGCTTTCTTT.

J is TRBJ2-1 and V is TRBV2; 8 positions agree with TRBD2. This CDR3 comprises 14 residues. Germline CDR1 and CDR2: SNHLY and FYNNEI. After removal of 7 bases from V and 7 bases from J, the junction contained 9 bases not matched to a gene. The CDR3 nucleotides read TGTGCCAGCACCTTAGGACTAGCCGGAAATGAGCAGTTCTTC. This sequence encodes CASTLGLAGNEQFF.

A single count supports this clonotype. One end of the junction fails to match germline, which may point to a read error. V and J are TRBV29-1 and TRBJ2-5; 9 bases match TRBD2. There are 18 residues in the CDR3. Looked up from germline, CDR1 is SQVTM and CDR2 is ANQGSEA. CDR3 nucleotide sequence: TGCGGCGTTGAGCTTAGATGGTCGACTAGCGGCCCCCAAGAGACCCAGTACTTC. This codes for CGVELRWSTSGPQETQYF.

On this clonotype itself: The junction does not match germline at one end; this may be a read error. The CDR3 region is CSARDWREGTYSEQFF. In DNA, the CDR3 is TGCAGTGCTAGAGATTGGCGGGAGGGGACCTACAGTGAGCAGTTCTTC. The chain employs TRBV20-1 and TRBJ2-1, with 9 nucleotides matching TRBD2. The germline gives CDR1 DFQATT, CDR2 SNEGSKA (reference sequence). There are 16 residues in the CDR3.

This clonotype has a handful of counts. The CDR3 DNA sequence: TGTGCCAGCGGGGCGGGGAATGGCTACACCTTC. As protein: CASGAGNGYTF. The rearrangement uses TRBV27 and TRBJ1-2; a possible D gene is TRBD1 (5 bases). Trimming took off 8 bases at V and 6 bases at J, with 10 bases between the two ends. The length of the CDR3 is 11 residues. Germline lookup yields CDR1 MNHEY and CDR2 SMNVEV (reference sequence).

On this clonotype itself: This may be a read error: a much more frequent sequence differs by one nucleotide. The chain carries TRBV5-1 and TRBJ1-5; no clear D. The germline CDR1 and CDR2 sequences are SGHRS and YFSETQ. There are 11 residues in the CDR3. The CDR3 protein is CVSLLYQPQHF. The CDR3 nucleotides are TGCGTCAGCCTACTCTATCAGCCCCAGCATTTT. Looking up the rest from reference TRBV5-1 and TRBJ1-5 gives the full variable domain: KAGVTQTPRYLIKTRGQQVTLSCSPISGHRSVSWYQQTPGQGLQFLFEYFSETQRNKGNFPGRFSGRQFSNSRSEMNVSTLELGDSALYLCVSLLYQPQHFGDGTRLSIL.

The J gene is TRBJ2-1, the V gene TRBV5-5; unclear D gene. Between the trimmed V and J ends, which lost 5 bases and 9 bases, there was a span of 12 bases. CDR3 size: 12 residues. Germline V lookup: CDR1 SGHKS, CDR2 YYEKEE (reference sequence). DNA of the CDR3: TGTGCCAGCAGACCAGTTAATTCTGAGCAGTTCTTC. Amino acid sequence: CASRPVNSEQFF.